This T cell receptor (beta chain) was sequenced in a study of blood T cell repertoires in COVID-19. This study enrolled people aged about 18 to 95 from around 25 US geographic areas. Membership in each cohort depended on participant-reported clinical history. Two negative PCRs, clearance, or symptom resolution had been documented for recovered Cohort 3 donors. The CDR3 runs to 13 residues. Trimming pared 6 bases from V and 2 bases from J, leaving 10 bases between. Original methodology: Estimated nucleated cell counts came from reference gene primer amplification. The table came from immunoSEQ multiplex PCR; TCRdb's copy has only in-frame clones and leaves some out. The DNA was the basis for D and trimming; V, J and clone size are from that table. The table includes some 320,000 clones, more than 90% detected once.

Sequencing was done on a sample of PBMCs or T cells enriched from blood (not recorded which). The chain uses TRBV12-3 or TRBV12-4 and TRBJ1-2; a possible D gene is TRBD1 (6 bases). The receptor's source is a man in his 60s who had recovered from COVID-19. The CDR3 spells CASRGGLNYGYTF. CDR3 DNA sequence: TGTGCCAGCAGGGGGGGGCTAAACTATGGCTACACCTTC.